These 22 T cell receptor beta chains came from one sample sequenced in a study of CD8+ T cells in alopecia areata. RNA was extracted and reverse transcribed into cDNA as the sequencing template. Clones were read by immunoSEQ multiplex PCR, and TCRdb kept only the in-frame ones, dropping some. The repertoire holds roughly 200,000 clones, with more than 50% as singletons. Sequences were obtained from CD8+ T cells sorted from blood. Receptor source: a human donor in good health.

J is TRBJ1-2 and V is TRBV5-1; perhaps TRBD1 as D (6 bases). V lost 1 base and J 6 bases, leaving 13 bases between the germline ends. The V gene's germline CDR1 is SGHRS and CDR2 YFSETQ. The CDR3 totals 14 residues. DNA for the CDR3: TGCGCCAGCAGCTTGTTAAGACAGGAGGATGGCTACACCTTC. Translation: CASSLLRQEDGYTF.

The V gene is TRBV25-1, the J gene TRBJ1-5; D gene uncertain. The V gene's germline CDR1 is MGHDK and CDR2 SYGVNS. CDR3 length: 16 residues. Trimming removed 3 bases from V and 0 bases from J, with 12 bases in between. This CDR3 reads CASSDGPPYSNQPQHF. CDR3 bases: TGTGCCAGCAGTGACGGACCCCCTTATAGCAATCAGCCCCAGCATTTT.

This clone was seen once. The chain uses TRBV7-9 and TRBJ1-5; D may be TRBD1 (5 bases). Trimming removed 3 bases at V and 5 bases at J, with 11 bases between. The CDR3 is made up of 14 amino acids. The germline CDR1 and CDR2 sequences are SEHNR and FQNEAQ (reference sequence). The CDR3 DNA reads as TGTGCCAGCAGCTTGGAGGGGAGGGATCAGCCCCAGCATTTT. It encodes CASSLEGRDQPQHF.

The rearrangement joins TRBV7-9 to TRBJ1-2, with 7 bases matching TRBD1. Germline lookup yields CDR1 SEHNR and CDR2 FQNEAQ (reference sequence). V shed 6 bases and J 4 bases; nucleotides not matched to a gene: 11. This CDR3 is built from 15 residues. CDR3: CASSDSGTAIYGYTF. In DNA, the CDR3 is TGTGCCAGCAGTGATTCCGGGACAGCTATCTATGGCTACACCTTC.

This sequence joins TRBV2 and TRBJ1-6; 7 nucleotides agree with TRBD1. Trimming cost V 4 bases and J 3 bases; bases outside gene matches: 6. The CDR3 is 16 residues long. Germline V gene data show CDR1 as SNHLY and CDR2 as FYNNEI. The CDR3 DNA reads as TGTGCCAGCAGTGTAGCTGGGGACAGCTATAATTCACCCCTCCACTTT. It encodes CASSVAGDSYNSPLHF.

This chain links TRBV29-1 with TRBJ2-1; 9 bases line up with TRBD2. The CDR3 is made up of 15 amino acids. Germline V CDR1 and CDR2: SQVTM, ANQGSEA. Trimming at V came to 7 bases and at J to 4 bases, leaving 11 bases not matched to a gene. This CDR3 reads CSALRGSGGYNEQFF. The CDR3 region has the DNA TGCAGCGCCCTGAGGGGTAGCGGGGGATACAATGAGCAGTTCTTC.

The chain is built from TRBV6-5 and TRBJ1-2; D is undetermined. V was clipped by 4 bases and J by 7 bases, with 13 bases between them. CDR1 and CDR2 (germline): MNHEY, SVGAGI. CDR3 length: 13 residues. The CDR3 coding sequence is TGTGCCAGCAGTTTAAATCCGGGCCCTGGCTACACCTTC. It translates to CASSLNPGPGYTF.

This clone has a handful of counts. The chain carries TRBV28 and TRBJ1-5, with D unresolved. In germline, CDR1 is MDHEN, CDR2 SYDVKM. The CDR3 has 12 amino acids. Trimming shortened V by 6 bases and J by 6 bases, and 9 bases separated the two germline ends. CDR3 protein: CASRPSSQPQHF. Here the CDR3 DNA reads TGTGCCAGCAGGCCCTCCAGTCAGCCCCAGCATTTT.

The table lists this clone with a few counts. V usage is TRBV29-1 and J usage is TRBJ2-3; 8 positions agree with TRBD1. The length of the CDR3 is 14 residues. Germline V gene lookup returns CDR1 SQVTM and CDR2 ANQGSEA. J was trimmed by 1 base and V by 1 base; bases with no gene match: 1. The CDR3 here is CSVEGGQGTDTQYF. The DNA of the CDR3 is TGCAGCGTTGAAGGGGGACAGGGCACAGATACGCAGTATTTT.

The chain employs TRBV11-2 and TRBJ2-7; D not resolved. Germline values: CDR1 SGHAT, CDR2 FQNNGV. V lost 1 base and J lost 4, with 8 bases in between. The CDR3 sequence is 13 residues long. The CDR3 sequence: CASSLGAEYEQYF. The CDR3 nucleotides read TGTGCCAGCAGCTTAGGAGCCGAATACGAGCAGTACTTC.

This chain connects TRBV27 to TRBJ1-5; D is unclear. The CDR3 extends over 14 amino acids. From germline, CDR1 is MNHEY and CDR2 SMNVEV (reference sequence). Trimming removed 1 base from V and 3 bases from J, with 7 bases in between. The CDR3 DNA reads as TGTGCCAGCAGTTTATACGGAGACAATCAGCCCCAGCATTTT. It translates to CASSLYGDNQPQHF.

The genes are TRBV4-1 and TRBJ1-1; TRBD1 might be the D (6 bases). Per germline, CDR1 MGHRA and CDR2 YSYEKL. Trimming pared 5 bases from V and 5 bases from J, leaving 18 bases between. This CDR3 region has 15 residues. The CDR3 protein is CASSGRQDPGTEAFF. The CDR3 region has the DNA TGCGCCAGCAGCGGCCGACAGGACCCGGGGACTGAAGCTTTCTTT.

The V call is TRBV9, the J call TRBJ1-6, with 8 positions matching TRBD1. V gave up 6 bases and J gave up 11 bases; unmatched junction bases: 10. CDR1 SGDLS and CDR2 YYNGEE come from the germline V gene. The CDR3 sequence is 14 residues long. CDR3 sequence reads: CASTGSGGGPPLHF. The CDR3 nucleotides read TGTGCCAGCACCGGTTCAGGGGGCGGCCCACCCCTCCACTTT. The whole variable domain, remainder taken from reference TRBV9 and TRBJ1-6, is DSGVTQTPKHLITATGQRVTLRCSPRSGDLSVYWYQQSLDQGLQFLIQYYNGEERAKGNILERFSAQQFPDLHSELNLSSLELGDSALYFCASTGSGGGPPLHFGNGTRLTVT.

This chain connects TRBV9 to TRBJ2-7, with a possible D match to TRBD1 (5 bases). CDR1 SGDLS and CDR2 YYNGEE come from the germline V gene. The CDR3 sequence is 13 residues long. With 0 bases removed from V and 5 bases from J, the gap between germline ends came to 9 bases. Here the CDR3 DNA reads TGTGCCAGCAGCGTAGAGTTAGGGGACGAGCAGTACTTC. This translates into CASSVELGDEQYF. Filled out from reference TRBV9 and TRBJ2-7, the complete variable domain reads DSGVTQTPKHLITATGQRVTLRCSPRSGDLSVYWYQQSLDQGLQFLIQYYNGEERAKGNILERFSAQQFPDLHSELNLSSLELGDSALYFCASSVELGDEQYFGPGTRLTVT.

This clone occurred a few times. This sequence joins TRBV28 and TRBJ2-2, with 7 bases lining up with TRBD1. Looked up from germline, CDR1 is MDHEN and CDR2 is SYDVKM. V shed 5 bases and J 2 bases; nucleotides not matched to a gene: 8. This CDR3 spans 16 amino acids. CDR3 bases: TGTGCCAGCAGTCCCACCGACAGGGTTAACACCGGGGAGCTGTTTTTT. Translation gives CASSPTDRVNTGELFF.

This chain uses TRBV6-4 with TRBJ1-2, with D unclear. V lost 2 bases to trimming and J lost 0 bases, with 7 bases between them. The CDR3 runs to 14 residues. Germline CDR1 reads MRHNA; CDR2 reads SNTAGT. The CDR3 bases are TGTGCCAGCAGTGACAGACCCTCTAACTATGGCTACACCTTC. Protein: CASSDRPSNYGYTF.

This clone showed up just a few times. This chain joins TRBV7-9 and TRBJ1-1, with D uncertain. Germline CDR1 reads SEHNR; CDR2 reads FQNEAQ (reference sequence). The CDR3 length is 15 residues. The V end was cut by 5 bases, the J end by 5 bases, with 18 bases between. The CDR3 region is CASSRRIRVRTEAFF. The DNA of the CDR3 is TGTGCCAGCAGCAGACGGATCCGGGTGAGGACTGAAGCTTTCTTT.

In its sample, this clone was seen a few times. V usage is TRBV23-1 and J usage is TRBJ1-2; no clear D. TRBV23-1 is assigned to the ORF class and has an uncertain function. Between the trimmed V and J ends, which lost 6 bases and 0 bases, there was a span of 14 bases. The CDR3 has 15 residues. DNA for the CDR3: TGCGCCAGCAGCCCCCATTCCGGGGCTAACTATGGCTACACCTTC. Translation gives CASSPHSGANYGYTF.

V and J are TRBV2 and TRBJ2-7; TRBD1 might be the D (6 bases). V was shortened by 3 bases and J by 5 bases, with 14 bases between the two germline ends. Germline CDR1 reads SNHLY; CDR2 reads FYNNEI. This CDR3 has 14 amino acids. This chain's CDR3 is CASSEGAGRDEQYF. Here the CDR3 DNA reads TGTGCCAGCAGTGAGGGGGCCGGTAGGGACGAGCAGTACTTC.

V and J are TRBV5-4 and TRBJ1-2; perhaps TRBD1 as D (5 bases). Germline CDR1 is SGHNT and CDR2 is YYREEE (reference sequence). The CDR3 has 15 residues. The V end was cut by 4 bases, the J end by 7 bases, with 20 bases between. In nucleotides, the CDR3 is TGTGCCAGCAGCGTACCGACAGCGGCCCCCTTTGGCTACACCTTC. It codes for CASSVPTAAPFGYTF.

This clone was picked up a small number of times. The chain has TRBV4-1 and TRBJ1-4; D is possibly TRBD1 (6 bases). There are 14 residues in the CDR3. Between the trimmed V and J ends, which lost 4 bases and 8 bases, there was a span of 14 bases. Germline V gene data show CDR1 as MGHRA and CDR2 as YSYEKL. The CDR3 DNA is TGCGCCAGCAGCCGTCCAGGGGCGCGAGAAAAACTGTTTTTT. Its protein product is CASSRPGAREKLFF.

J is TRBJ2-3 and V is TRBV29-1; unclear D gene. V lost 3 bases and J 0 bases, leaving 13 bases between the germline ends. The CDR3 has 15 amino acids. Germline lookup yields CDR1 SQVTM and CDR2 ANQGSEA. The CDR3 loop is CSVDFGYSSTDTQYF. CDR3 DNA sequence: TGCAGCGTTGATTTCGGGTACTCTAGCACAGATACGCAGTATTTT.